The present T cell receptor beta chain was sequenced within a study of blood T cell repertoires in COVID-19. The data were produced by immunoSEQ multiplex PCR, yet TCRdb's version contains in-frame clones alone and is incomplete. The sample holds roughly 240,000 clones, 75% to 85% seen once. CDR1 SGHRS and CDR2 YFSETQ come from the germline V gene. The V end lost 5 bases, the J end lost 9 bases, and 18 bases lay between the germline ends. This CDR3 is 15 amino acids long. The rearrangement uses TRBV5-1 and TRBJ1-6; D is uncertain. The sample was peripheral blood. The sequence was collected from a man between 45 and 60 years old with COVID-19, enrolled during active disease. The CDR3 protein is CASSLQHDERSPLHF. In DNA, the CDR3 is TGCGCCAGCAGTCTACAGCATGATGAACGTTCACCCCTCCACTTT.